The subject of this entry is one TCR beta chain. The repertoire was sequenced with immunoSEQ multiplex PCR; TCRdb's copy has only in-frame clones and lacks some. The sample includes around 650,000 clones, roughly 96% of them seen just once. It was CD45RO-negative cells, positively selected for CCR7, that made up naive CD8 cells, with terminally differentiated effector memory CD45RA+ cells excluded. The data were obtained in a study of shared clonotypes between healthy human individuals. Trimming pared 6 bases from V and 0 bases from J, leaving 12 bases between. CDR1 is SSHAT and CDR2 is FNYEAQ in the germline V gene (reference sequence). CDR3 length equals 15 residues.

This chain uses TRBV7-7 with TRBJ1-5; no clear D. Sequenced material: naive CD8+ T cells sorted from blood. The origin of this receptor is a woman under 40 in good health. CDR3 in DNA: TGTGCCAGCAGAGAGAGAAAGAATAGCAATCAGCCCCAGCATTTT. Its translation is CASRERKNSNQPQHF.